Presented here are 6 T cell receptor beta chains from one specimen sequenced in a study of cytomegalovirus exposure and HLA in healthy donors. Both 60 Vbeta primers and 13 Jbeta primers went into the PCR. The table came from immunoSEQ multiplex PCR; TCRdb's copy has only in-frame clones and leaves some out. The sample contains about 150,000 clones, 60% to 80% of which appear only once. Sequenced material: PBMCs. The source is a middle-aged woman in good health and CMV-seronegative.

This clone has a single count. The V gene is TRBV28, the J gene TRBJ1-1; TRBD1 aligns across 10 bases. CDR1 and CDR2 (germline): MDHEN, SYDVKM. Trimming took 5 bases from V and 1 from J; bases not matched to a gene: 7. The CDR3 totals 16 residues. The CDR3 here is CASSTTGQGGNTEAFF. DNA for the CDR3: TGTGCCAGCAGTACTACAGGACAGGGGGGGAACACTGAAGCTTTCTTT.

The chain links TRBV29-1 to TRBJ2-7; 10 bases match TRBD2. Germline V CDR1 and CDR2: SQVTM, ANQGSEA. With 5 bases clipped from V and 0 bases from J, the junction kept 1 base outside the gene matches. There are 13 residues in the CDR3. CDR3 DNA sequence: TGCAGCGTTAGGACTAGCGGCTCCTACGAGCAGTACTTC. Its translation: CSVRTSGSYEQYF.

Turning to this clone: At one boundary the junction diverges from the germline segment, which might be a read error. The V gene is TRBV7-3, the J gene TRBJ1-2; perhaps TRBD1 as D (6 bases). CDR3 size: 18 residues. CDR1 and CDR2 from the germline V gene are SGHTA and FQGTGA. The DNA of the CDR3 is TGTTCCAGCAGCTCACGGTTACCCGATCACAGGGCGAGCTATGGCTACACCTTC. As protein: CSSSSRLPDHRASYGYTF.

The CDR3 region is CASSLGTVEGYTF. The CDR3 DNA is TGTGCCAGCAGCTTAGGGACAGTAGAAGGCTACACCTTC. This chain links TRBV11-2 with TRBJ1-2; perhaps TRBD1 as D (6 bases). V dropped 1 base and J dropped 8 bases, with 11 bases sitting between them. CDR3 length equals 13 residues. The V gene's germline CDR1 is SGHAT and CDR2 FQNNGV.

The rearrangement links TRBV28 to TRBJ1-2; D is uncertain. The CDR3 spans 15 residues. CDR1 MDHEN and CDR2 SYDVKM come from the germline V gene. The V and J ends lost 5 bases and 0 bases respectively, with 13 bases between them. CDR3 DNA sequence: TGTGCCAGCAGTCTGAGAGAAAGAGCTAACTATGGCTACACCTTC. This gives the protein CASSLRERANYGYTF.

This sequence joins TRBV7-2 and TRBJ2-1, with D possibly being TRBD1 (6 bases). V lost 0 bases and J 7 bases, leaving 7 bases between the germline ends. Germline CDR1 is SGHTA and CDR2 is FQGNSA. CDR3 length equals 13 residues. The CDR3 coding sequence is TGTGCCAGCAGCTTAGCGCAGGGGAATGAGCAGTTCTTC. Residues: CASSLAQGNEQFF. Based on the CDR3 plus reference TRBV7-2 and TRBJ2-1, the full variable domain is GAGVSQSPSNKVTEKGKDVELRCDPISGHTALYWYRQSLGQGLEFLIYFQGNSAPDKSGLPSDRFSAERTGGSVSTLTIQRTQQEDSAVYLCASSLAQGNEQFFGPGTRLTVL.